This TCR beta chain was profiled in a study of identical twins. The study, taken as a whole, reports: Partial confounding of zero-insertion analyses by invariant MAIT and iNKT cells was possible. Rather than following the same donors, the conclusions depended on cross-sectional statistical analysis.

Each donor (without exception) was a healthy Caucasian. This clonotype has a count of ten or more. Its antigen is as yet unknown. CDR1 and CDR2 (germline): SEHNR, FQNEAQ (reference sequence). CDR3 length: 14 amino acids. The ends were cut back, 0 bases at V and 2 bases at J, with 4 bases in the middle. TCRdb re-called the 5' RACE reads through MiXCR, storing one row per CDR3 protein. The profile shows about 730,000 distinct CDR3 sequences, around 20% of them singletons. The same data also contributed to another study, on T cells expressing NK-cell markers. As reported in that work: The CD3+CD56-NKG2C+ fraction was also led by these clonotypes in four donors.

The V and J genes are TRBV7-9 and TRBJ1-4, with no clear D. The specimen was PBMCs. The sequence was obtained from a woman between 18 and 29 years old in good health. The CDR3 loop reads CASSLAQTNEKLFF. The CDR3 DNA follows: TGTGCCAGCAGCTTAGCACAGACTAATGAAAAACTGTTTTTT.